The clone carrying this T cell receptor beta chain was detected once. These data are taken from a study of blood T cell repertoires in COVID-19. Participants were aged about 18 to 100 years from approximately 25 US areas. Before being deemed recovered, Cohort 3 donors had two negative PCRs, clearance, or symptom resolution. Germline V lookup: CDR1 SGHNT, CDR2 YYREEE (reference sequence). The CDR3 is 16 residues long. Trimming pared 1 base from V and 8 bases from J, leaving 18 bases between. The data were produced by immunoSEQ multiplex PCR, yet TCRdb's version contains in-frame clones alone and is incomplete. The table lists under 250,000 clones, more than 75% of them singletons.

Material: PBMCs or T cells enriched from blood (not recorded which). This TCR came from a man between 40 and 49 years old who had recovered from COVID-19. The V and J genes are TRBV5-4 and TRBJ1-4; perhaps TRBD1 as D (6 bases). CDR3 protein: CASSLWGAAGGEKLFF. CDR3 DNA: TGTGCCAGCAGCTTGTGGGGTGCTGCGGGGGGCGAAAAACTGTTTTTT.